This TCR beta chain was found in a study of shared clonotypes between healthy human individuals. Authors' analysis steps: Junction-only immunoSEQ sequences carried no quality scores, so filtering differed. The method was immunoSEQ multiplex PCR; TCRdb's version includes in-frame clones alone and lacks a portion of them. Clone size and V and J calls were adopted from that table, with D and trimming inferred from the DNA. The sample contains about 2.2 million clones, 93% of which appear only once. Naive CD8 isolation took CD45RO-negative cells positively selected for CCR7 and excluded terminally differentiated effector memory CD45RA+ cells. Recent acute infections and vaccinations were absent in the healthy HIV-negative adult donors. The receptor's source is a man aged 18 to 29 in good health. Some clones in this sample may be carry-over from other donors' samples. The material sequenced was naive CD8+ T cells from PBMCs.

This CDR3 is CASSYSKGYNEQFF. The CDR3 bases are TGTGCCAGCAGTTACTCTAAAGGTTACAATGAGCAGTTCTTC. The gene calls are TRBV6-5 and TRBJ2-1; D uncertain. Germline V gene sequence: CDR1 MNHEY, CDR2 SVGAGI. Trimming left V 0 bases short and J 4 bases short, with 7 bases between. The CDR3 loop spans 14 amino acids.